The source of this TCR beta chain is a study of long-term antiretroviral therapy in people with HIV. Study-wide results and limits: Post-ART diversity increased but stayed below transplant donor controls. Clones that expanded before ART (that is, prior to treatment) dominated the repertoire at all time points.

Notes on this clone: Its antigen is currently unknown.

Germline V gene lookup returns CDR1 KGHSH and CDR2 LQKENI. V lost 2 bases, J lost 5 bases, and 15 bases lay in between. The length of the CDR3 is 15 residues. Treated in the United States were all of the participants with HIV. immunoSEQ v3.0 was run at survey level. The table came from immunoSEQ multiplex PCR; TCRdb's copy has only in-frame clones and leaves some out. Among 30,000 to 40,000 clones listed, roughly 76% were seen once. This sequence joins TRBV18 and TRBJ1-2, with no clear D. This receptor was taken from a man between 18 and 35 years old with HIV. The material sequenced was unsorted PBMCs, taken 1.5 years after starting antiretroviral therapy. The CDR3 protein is CASSPEGGVVYGYTF. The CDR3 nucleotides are TGTGCCAGCTCACCAGAAGGTGGGGTAGTATATGGCTACACCTTC.